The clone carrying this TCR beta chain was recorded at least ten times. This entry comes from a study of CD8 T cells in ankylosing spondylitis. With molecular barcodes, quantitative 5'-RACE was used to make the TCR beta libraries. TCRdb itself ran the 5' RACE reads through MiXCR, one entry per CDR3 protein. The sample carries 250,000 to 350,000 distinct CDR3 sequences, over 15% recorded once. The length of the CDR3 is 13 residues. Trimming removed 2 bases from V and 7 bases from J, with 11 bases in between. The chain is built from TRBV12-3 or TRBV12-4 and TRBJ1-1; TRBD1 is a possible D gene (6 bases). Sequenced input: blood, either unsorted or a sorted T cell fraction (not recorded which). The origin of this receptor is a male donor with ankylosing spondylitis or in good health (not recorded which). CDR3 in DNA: TGTGCCAGCAGTTTACGGCAGGGGCTTGAAGCTTTCTTT. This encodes CASSLRQGLEAFF.